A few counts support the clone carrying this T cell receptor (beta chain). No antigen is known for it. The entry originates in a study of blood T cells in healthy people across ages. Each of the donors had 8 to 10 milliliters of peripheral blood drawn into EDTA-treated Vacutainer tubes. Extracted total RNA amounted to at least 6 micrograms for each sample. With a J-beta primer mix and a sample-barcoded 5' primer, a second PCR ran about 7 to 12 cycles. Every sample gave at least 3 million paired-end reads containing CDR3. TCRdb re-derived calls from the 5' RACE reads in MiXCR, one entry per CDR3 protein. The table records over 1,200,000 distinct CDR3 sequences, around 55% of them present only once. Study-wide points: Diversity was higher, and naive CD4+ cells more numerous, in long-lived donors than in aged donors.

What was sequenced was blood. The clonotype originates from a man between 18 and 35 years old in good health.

For the CDR3, the DNA is TGCGCCAGCAGCCACCAGGGGGGACTAAACACAGATACGCAGTATTTT. Residues: CASSHQGGLNTDTQYF. The gene calls are TRBV4-1 and TRBJ2-3; perhaps D is TRBD1 or TRBD2 (7 bases each). V lost 3 bases and J lost 2, with 15 bases in between. Per germline, CDR1 MGHRA and CDR2 YSYEKL. CDR3 length: 16 residues.